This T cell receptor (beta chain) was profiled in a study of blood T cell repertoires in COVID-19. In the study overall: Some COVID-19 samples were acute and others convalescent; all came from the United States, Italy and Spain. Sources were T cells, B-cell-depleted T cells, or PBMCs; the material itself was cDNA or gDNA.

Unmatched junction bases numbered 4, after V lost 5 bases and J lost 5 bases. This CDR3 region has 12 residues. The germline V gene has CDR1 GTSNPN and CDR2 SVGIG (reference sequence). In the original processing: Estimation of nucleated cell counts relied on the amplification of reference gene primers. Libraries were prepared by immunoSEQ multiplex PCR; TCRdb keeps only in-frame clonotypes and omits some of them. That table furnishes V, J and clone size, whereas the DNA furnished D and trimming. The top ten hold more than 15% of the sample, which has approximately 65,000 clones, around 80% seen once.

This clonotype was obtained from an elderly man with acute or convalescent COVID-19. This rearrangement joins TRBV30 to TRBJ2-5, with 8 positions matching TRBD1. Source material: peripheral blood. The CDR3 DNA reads TGTGCCTGGGGGACAGGTCGGGAGACCCAGTACTTC. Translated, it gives CAWGTGRETQYF.